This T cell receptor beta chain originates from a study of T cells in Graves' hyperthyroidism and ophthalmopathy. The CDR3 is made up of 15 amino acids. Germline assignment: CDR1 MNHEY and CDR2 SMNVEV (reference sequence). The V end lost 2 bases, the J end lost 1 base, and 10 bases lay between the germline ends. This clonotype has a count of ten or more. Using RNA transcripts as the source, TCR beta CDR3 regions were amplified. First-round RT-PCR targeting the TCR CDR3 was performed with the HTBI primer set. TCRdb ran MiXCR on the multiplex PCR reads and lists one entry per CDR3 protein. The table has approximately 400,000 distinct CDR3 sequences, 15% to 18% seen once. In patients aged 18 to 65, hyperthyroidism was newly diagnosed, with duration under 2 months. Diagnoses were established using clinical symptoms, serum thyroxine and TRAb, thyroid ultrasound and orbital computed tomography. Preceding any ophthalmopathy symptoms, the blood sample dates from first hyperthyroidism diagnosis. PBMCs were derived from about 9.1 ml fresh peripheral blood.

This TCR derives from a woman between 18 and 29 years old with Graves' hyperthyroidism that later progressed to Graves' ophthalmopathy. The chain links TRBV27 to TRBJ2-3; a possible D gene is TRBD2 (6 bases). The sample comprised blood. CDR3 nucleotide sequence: TGTGCCAGCAGTTTAAATCCTAGCGGCACAGATACGCAGTATTTT. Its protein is CASSLNPSGTDTQYF.